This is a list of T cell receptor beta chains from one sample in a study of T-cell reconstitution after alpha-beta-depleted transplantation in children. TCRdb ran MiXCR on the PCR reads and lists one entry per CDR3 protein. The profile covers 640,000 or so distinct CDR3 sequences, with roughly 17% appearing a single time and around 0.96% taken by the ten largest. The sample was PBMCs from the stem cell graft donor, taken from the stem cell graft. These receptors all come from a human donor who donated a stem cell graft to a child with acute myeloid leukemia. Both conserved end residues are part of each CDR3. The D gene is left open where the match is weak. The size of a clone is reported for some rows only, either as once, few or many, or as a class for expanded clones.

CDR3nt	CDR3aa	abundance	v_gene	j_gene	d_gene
TGTGCCAGCAGCTCTGTAGCGGGGGGTAGAGATACGCAGTATTTT	CASSSVAGGRDTQYF	many	TRBV6-1	TRBJ2-3	TRBD2
TGCAGTGCTAGGTCGGACCGCGAGGCCCTCCACTTT	CSARSDREALHF	many	TRBV20-1	TRBJ1-6	NA
TGCAGCGTTGGGGACAGGGCGGTCGGCTACACCTTC	CSVGDRAVGYTF	NA	TRBV29-1	TRBJ1-2	TRBD1
TGTGCCAGCAGCTTATGGGGAGCCGGGCCCCAAGAGACCCAGTACTTC	CASSLWGAGPQETQYF	many	TRBV7-3	TRBJ2-5	NA
TGCAGTGCCACAGGCGCCTTGCGGTATGGCTACACCTTC	CSATGALRYGYTF	many	TRBV20-1	TRBJ1-2	NA
TGTGCCAGCAGCTCCCAGGAAGACGCTAATGAAAAACTGTTTTTT	CASSSQEDANEKLFF	NA	TRBV7-9	TRBJ1-4	NA
TGTGCCAGCAGCTTAAACCCTAGCGGGGGCTGGGAGCAGTTCTTC	CASSLNPSGGWEQFF	NA	TRBV7-3	TRBJ2-1	TRBD2
TGTGCCAGTAGTGTGGGACAGCCCAATGAGCAGTTCTTC	CASSVGQPNEQFF	NA	TRBV19	TRBJ2-1	TRBD1
TGTGCCAGCAGTCGTCCCCGGGCCAAAAACACTGAAGCTTTCTTT	CASSRPRAKNTEAFF	many	TRBV5-5	TRBJ1-1	NA
TGTGCCAGCAGCTTGAATACGTTAGGCTACGAGCAGTACTTC	CASSLNTLGYEQYF	few	TRBV7-2	TRBJ2-7	NA
TGCAGCGCGCAGGAGGTTCGTGGGGAGACCCAGTACTTC	CSAQEVRGETQYF	many	TRBV29-1	TRBJ2-5	NA
TGTGCCAGCAGCACCGGGGACGGACGCTCCTACAATGAGCAGTTCTTC	CASSTGDGRSYNEQFF	NA	TRBV7-2	TRBJ2-1	NA
TGCAGTGCTAGAGGGGGGGACAGCGCTAACTATGGCTACACCTTC	CSARGGDSANYGYTF	many	TRBV20-1	TRBJ1-2	TRBD1
TGCAGTGCTTGGGACGGAAAGCTCAATCAGCCCCAGCATTTT	CSAWDGKLNQPQHF	many	TRBV20-1	TRBJ1-5	NA
TGTGCCAGCAGTTTATCGAGGGGGGGCCTTAACTATGGCTACACCTTC	CASSLSRGGLNYGYTF	NA	TRBV27	TRBJ1-2	NA
TGTGCCAGCAGAAGTACAGGAAGCGGGTATGAAAAACTGTTTTTT	CASRSTGSGYEKLFF	NA	TRBV6-1	TRBJ1-4	NA
TGTGCCAGCAGCTTAGACAAGGGGGCCAATGAGCAGTTCTTC	CASSLDKGANEQFF	many	TRBV7-2	TRBJ2-1	TRBD1
TGCAGTGCTAGAGAGGGGGAGGGCGGCCTCTACGAGCAGTACTTC	CSAREGEGGLYEQYF	many	TRBV20-1	TRBJ2-7	TRBD2
TGCAGCAGGACAGGGATTGGAGCAGATACGCAGTATTTT	CSRTGIGADTQYF	many	TRBV20-1	TRBJ2-3	TRBD1
TGCAGCGTTCAGGGGGCCAGTAGAGCTTTCTTT	CSVQGASRAFF	few	TRBV29-1	TRBJ1-1	TRBD1
TGCAGTGCTAGAGATCTAGCACTCCCGAACACCGGGGAGCTGTTTTTT	CSARDLALPNTGELFF	many	TRBV20-1	TRBJ2-2	NA
TGCAGCGTTCTGGTAGGGGATTCACCCCTCCACTTT	CSVLVGDSPLHF	many	TRBV29-1	TRBJ1-6	NA
TGCGCCAGCAGCACAACAGGGTTGACAGATACGCAGTATTTT	CASSTTGLTDTQYF	NA	TRBV5-1	TRBJ2-3	NA
TGCAGTGCTCGGGCCGGCCAAGAGACCCAGTACTTC	CSARAGQETQYF	many	TRBV20-1	TRBJ2-5	NA
TGCAGTGCTAGTCACCCGGGACAAGGAACACATACGCAGTATTTT	CSASHPGQGTHTQYF	few	TRBV20-1	TRBJ2-3	NA
TGTGCCAGCTCCCTACAGCAACGTGAGCAGTTCTTC	CASSLQQREQFF	NA	TRBV18	TRBJ2-1	NA
TGCAGCGTTACCCGGCGGGGGGTTGAAGAGACCCAGTACTTC	CSVTRRGVEETQYF	many	TRBV29-1	TRBJ2-5	TRBD2
TGTGCCAGCAGGGGACACCTGAACACTGAAGCTTTCTTT	CASRGHLNTEAFF	many	TRBV27	TRBJ1-1	NA
TGCAGTGCTAGTTTTGGGAGTGGTTCACCCCTCCACTTT	CSASFGSGSPLHF	NA	TRBV20-1	TRBJ1-6	NA
TGCGCCAGCAGCCGCGTTGGGGGGCAGCCCCAGCATTTT	CASSRVGGQPQHF	many	TRBV5-1	TRBJ1-5	NA
TGTGCCATCAGTGAGTCAAGTGCAACTAATGAAAAACTGTTTTTT	CAISESSATNEKLFF	many	TRBV10-3	TRBJ1-4	NA
TGTGCCAGCAGCGGACTAGCGGGGGCAAACACCGGGGAGCTGTTTTTT	CASSGLAGANTGELFF	NA	TRBV27	TRBJ2-2	TRBD2
TGTGCCAGCAGCGTAGGTGGACTAGCGGTAGATACGCAGTATTTT	CASSVGGLAVDTQYF	few	TRBV9	TRBJ2-3	TRBD2
TGCAGCGTTGCCACAGGGTTCCATCAGCCCCAGCATTTT	CSVATGFHQPQHF	many	TRBV29-1	TRBJ1-5	NA
TGTGCCAGCAGCCCCCAGGGAGGGGTCGGCAATCAGCCCCAGCATTTT	CASSPQGGVGNQPQHF	NA	TRBV28	TRBJ1-5	NA
TGTGCCTGGAGGGGAGGGTACACCGAGCAGTACTTC	CAWRGGYTEQYF	NA	TRBV30	TRBJ2-7	TRBD2
TGTGCCAGCAGCTGGGGAGCTACCACAGATACGCAGTATTTT	CASSWGATTDTQYF	few	TRBV7-2	TRBJ2-3	NA
TGCGCCAGCAGCCAAGGGGACTACCACGAGCAGTACTTC	CASSQGDYHEQYF	few	TRBV4-3	TRBJ2-7	TRBD2
TGTGCCAGCAGTTTAGGGCGGGGGCACACCGGGGAGCTGTTTTTT	CASSLGRGHTGELFF	NA	TRBV12-3/TRBV12-4	TRBJ2-2	NA
TGCGCCAGCAGCCAAGCTGACAGAACCTACAATGAGCAGTTCTTC	CASSQADRTYNEQFF	NA	TRBV4-1	TRBJ2-1	NA
TGTGCCAGCAGTTTCGGCCGGGCGGAGGGCACTGAAGCTTTCTTT	CASSFGRAEGTEAFF	NA	TRBV6-5	TRBJ1-1	NA
TGCAGTGCTCCCTCTAGGGGGGGCTCCCCTACTTCCTACAATGAGCAGTTCTTC	CSAPSRGGSPTSYNEQFF	many	TRBV20-1	TRBJ2-1	NA
TGTGCCAGCAGCAACCCGGGGAACTACGAGCAGTACTTC	CASSNPGNYEQYF	few	TRBV7-9	TRBJ2-7	NA
TGTGCCTGGAGTCCCCAGGGAGCTGGGCAGTACTTC	CAWSPQGAGQYF	many	TRBV30	TRBJ2-7	NA
TGTGCCAGCAGCCCCCCTTATCACCGGGTCACCCAAGAGACCCAGTACTTC	CASSPPYHRVTQETQYF	few	TRBV7-2	TRBJ2-5	NA
TGTGCCAGCAGTTACACCACCGCCGCGGAGCCCCAGCATTTT	CASSYTTAAEPQHF	NA	TRBV6-2/TRBV6-3	TRBJ1-5	NA
TGCAGTGCTAGTAAGGGGGCCGTCAATCAGCCCCAGCATTTT	CSASKGAVNQPQHF	few	TRBV20-1	TRBJ1-5	TRBD1
TGCAGTGCGAGACCAGGGGGGTGGTGGCAATACAATGAGCAGTTCTTC	CSARPGGWWQYNEQFF	NA	TRBV20-1	TRBJ2-1	NA
TGCAGTGCTCCGGGACTAGCGGGGTACGAGCAGTACTTC	CSAPGLAGYEQYF	many	TRBV20-1	TRBJ2-7	TRBD2
TGTGCCAGCAGCTCCGGGGGGGGCGATGAGCAGTTCTTC	CASSSGGGDEQFF	few	TRBV7-7	TRBJ2-1	TRBD2
TGTGCCAGCAGCCGGGCGGGAAATGAAGCTTTCTTT	CASSRAGNEAFF	NA	TRBV7-9	TRBJ1-1	NA
TGCAGTGCTAGAGATTTGAACAGGGGGGGGAATGAGCAGTTCTTC	CSARDLNRGGNEQFF	many	TRBV20-1	TRBJ2-1	NA
TGTGCCAGCAGTTTATACGGGAATTCACCCCTCCACTTT	CASSLYGNSPLHF	NA	TRBV12-3/TRBV12-4	TRBJ1-6	NA
TGTGCCAGCAGCCAAAGACAGGGATCCTACAATGAGCAGTTCTTC	CASSQRQGSYNEQFF	NA	TRBV7-2	TRBJ2-1	TRBD1
TGTGCCAGTATGGGACAGGGCCCAATCCCTAATGAAAAACTGTTTTTT	CASMGQGPIPNEKLFF	NA	TRBV6-1	TRBJ1-4	TRBD1